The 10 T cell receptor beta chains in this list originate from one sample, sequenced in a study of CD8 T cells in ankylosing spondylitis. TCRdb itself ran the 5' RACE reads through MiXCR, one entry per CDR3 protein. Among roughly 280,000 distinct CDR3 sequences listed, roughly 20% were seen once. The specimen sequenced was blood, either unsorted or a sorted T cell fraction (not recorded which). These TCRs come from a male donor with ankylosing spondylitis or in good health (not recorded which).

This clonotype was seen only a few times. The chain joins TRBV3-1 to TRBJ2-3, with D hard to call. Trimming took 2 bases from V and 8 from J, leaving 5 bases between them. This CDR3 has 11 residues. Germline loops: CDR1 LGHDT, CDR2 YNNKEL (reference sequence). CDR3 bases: TGTGCCAGCAGCCAATTAGGTACGCAGTATTTT. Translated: CASSQLGTQYF.

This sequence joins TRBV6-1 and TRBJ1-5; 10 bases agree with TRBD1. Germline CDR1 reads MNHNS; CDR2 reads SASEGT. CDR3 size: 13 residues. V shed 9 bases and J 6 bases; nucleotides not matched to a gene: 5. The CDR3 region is CASRGTGVQPQHF. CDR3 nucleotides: TGTGCCAGTCGAGGGACAGGGGTTCAGCCCCAGCATTTT.

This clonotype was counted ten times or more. In DNA, the CDR3 is TGTGCCAGCAGTTACAGTTCGAGCTCCTACAATGAGCAGTTCTTC. It yields the protein CASSYSSSSYNEQFF. The V gene is TRBV6-5, the J gene TRBJ2-1; D uncertain. The CDR3 spans 15 residues. V lost 2 bases and J 0 bases, leaving 8 bases between the germline ends. CDR1 and CDR2 (germline): MNHEY, SVGAGI.

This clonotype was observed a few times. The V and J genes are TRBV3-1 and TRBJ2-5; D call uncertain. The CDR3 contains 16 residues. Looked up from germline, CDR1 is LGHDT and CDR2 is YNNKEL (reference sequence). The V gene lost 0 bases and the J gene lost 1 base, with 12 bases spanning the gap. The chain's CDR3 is CASSQDLSRAQETQYF. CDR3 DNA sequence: TGTGCCAGCAGCCAAGATCTGTCCAGAGCCCAAGAGACCCAGTACTTC.

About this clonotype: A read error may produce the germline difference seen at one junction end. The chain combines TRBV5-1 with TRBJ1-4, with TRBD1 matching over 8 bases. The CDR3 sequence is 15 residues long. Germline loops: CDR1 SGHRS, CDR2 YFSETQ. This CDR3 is CTSSSTGGTNEKLFF. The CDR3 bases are TGCACCAGCAGCTCTACAGGGGGAACTAATGAAAAACTGTTTTTT.

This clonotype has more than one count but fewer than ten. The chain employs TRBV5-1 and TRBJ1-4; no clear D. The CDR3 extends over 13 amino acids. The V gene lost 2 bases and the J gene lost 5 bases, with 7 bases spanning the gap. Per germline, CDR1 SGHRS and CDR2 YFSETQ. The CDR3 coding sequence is TGCGCCAGCAGCTTTGGTCCCAATGAAAAACTGTTTTTT. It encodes CASSFGPNEKLFF.

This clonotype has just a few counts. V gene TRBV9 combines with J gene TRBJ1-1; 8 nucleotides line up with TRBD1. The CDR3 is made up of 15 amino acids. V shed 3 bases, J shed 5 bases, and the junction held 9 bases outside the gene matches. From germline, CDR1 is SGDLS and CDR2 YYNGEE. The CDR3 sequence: CASSALRDRTTEAFF. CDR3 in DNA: TGTGCCAGCAGCGCCCTCCGGGACAGGACAACTGAAGCTTTCTTT.

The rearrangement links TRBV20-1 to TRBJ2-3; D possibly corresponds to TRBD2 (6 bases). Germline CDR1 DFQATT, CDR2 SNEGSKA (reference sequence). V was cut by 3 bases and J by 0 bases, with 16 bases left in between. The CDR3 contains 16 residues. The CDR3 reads CSASPVTAGSTDTQYF. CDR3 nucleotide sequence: TGCAGTGCTAGCCCAGTTACAGCGGGTAGCACAGATACGCAGTATTTT.

The CDR3 DNA follows: TGTGCCACCAGCAGATTCGCCGGGACAGGGGTAGGAGAGACCCAGTACTTC. Translation: CATSRFAGTGVGETQYF. V gene TRBV15 combines with J gene TRBJ2-5; TRBD1 agrees at 10 bases. With V trimmed by 2 bases and J by 4 bases, 10 bases remained unmatched. The CDR3 has 17 residues. Germline V gene data show CDR1 as LNHNV and CDR2 as YYDKDF (reference sequence).

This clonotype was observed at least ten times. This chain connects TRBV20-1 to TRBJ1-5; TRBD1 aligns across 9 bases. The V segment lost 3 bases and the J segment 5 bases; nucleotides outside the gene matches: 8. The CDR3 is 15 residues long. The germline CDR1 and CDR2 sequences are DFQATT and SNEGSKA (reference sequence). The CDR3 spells CSARGQGGEYQPQHF. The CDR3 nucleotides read TGCAGTGCTAGGGGACAGGGTGGAGAATATCAGCCCCAGCATTTT.